Here is one T cell receptor (beta chain) with its context. Its matching antigen is unknown. Template switching by 5'RACE produced TCR cDNA, adding a universal primer site and UMIs. One entry per CDR3 protein, called by TCRdb with MiXCR from the 5' RACE reads. The sample gives more than 95,000 distinct CDR3 sequences, under 9% of which show up once; around 40% is in the top ten. The source of the sample is a study of T cells after yellow fever vaccination. Study-wide results and caveats: Reappearance after the booster was seen for most primary-vaccination clones, at 95% to 97% CD4 and 75% to 90% CD8. Any FACS-sorted repertoire could hold abundant clonotypes that contaminate it from the bulk population. Of the clonotypes, a small share occurred in both CD4 and CD8 compartments.

This material consisted of CD8+ T cells sorted from PBMCs, taken on the day of the yellow fever booster vaccination. The receptor's source is a man younger than 35 who received the YFV17D yellow fever vaccine.

The CDR3 DNA follows: TGTGCCAGCAGCCACGCGGCCACAGATACGCAGTATTTT. This gives the protein CASSHAATDTQYF. The J gene is TRBJ2-3, the V gene TRBV7-3; D remains ambiguous. This CDR3 is built from 13 residues. CDR1 SGHTA and CDR2 FQGTGA come from the germline V gene. The V end lost 5 bases, the J end lost 2 bases, and 8 bases lay between the germline ends.